Following are 4 T cell receptor beta chains from one sample sequenced in a study of T cell responses to AZD1222 COVID-19 vaccine. Produced via immunoSEQ multiplex PCR; TCRdb's table is partial and in-frame only. This repertoire shows about 130,000 clones, approximately 94% found once; its top ten account for roughly 9%. This sample comprised peripheral blood, obtained on day 0 of AZD1222 vaccination. All receptors derive from an adult in good health.

The chain carries TRBV7-9 and TRBJ2-1, with D possibly matching TRBD1 (5 bases). Trimming left V 8 bases short and J 2 bases short, with 13 bases between. Germline values: CDR1 SEHNR, CDR2 FQNEAQ (reference sequence). The CDR3 runs to 14 residues. The CDR3 DNA follows: TGTGCCAGCGAGTTCCAGGGTCCCTACAATGAGCAGTTCTTC. Amino acids: CASEFQGPYNEQFF.

This chain joins TRBV6-1 and TRBJ2-3; D remains unclear. Trimming took off 2 bases at V and 2 bases at J, with 5 bases between the two ends. Germline assignment: CDR1 MNHNS and CDR2 SASEGT. CDR3 length: 13 residues. The CDR3 DNA is TGTGCCAGCAGTGAAACCCACACAGATACGCAGTATTTT. Translation: CASSETHTDTQYF.

The chain joins TRBV6-1 to TRBJ2-3; TRBD1 agrees at 12 bases. The V and J ends lost 4 bases and 4 bases, in that order; junction bases with no gene match: 9. Germline loops: CDR1 MNHNS, CDR2 SASEGT. The CDR3 runs 17 residues. The CDR3 sequence is CASSASSWDRGPDTQYF. CDR3 in DNA: TGTGCCAGCAGTGCTTCGTCCTGGGACAGGGGGCCAGATACGCAGTATTTT.

This chain joins TRBV7-8 and TRBJ2-3; 8 positions agree with TRBD2. The CDR3 extends over 17 amino acids. Germline V CDR1 and CDR2: SGHVS, FQNEAQ. V lost 2 bases to trimming and J lost 2 bases; unmatched junction nucleotides: 9. The CDR3 DNA is TGTGCCAGCAGCTTAATGAAAGCGGGGGCCGCCACAGATACGCAGTATTTT. It yields the protein CASSLMKAGAATDTQYF. Looking up the rest from reference TRBV7-8 and TRBJ2-3 gives the full variable domain: GAGVSQSPRYKVAKRGQDVALRCDPISGHVSLFWYQQALGQGPEFLTYFQNEAQLDKSGLPSDRFFAERPEGSVSTLKIQRTQQEDSAVYLCASSLMKAGAATDTQYFGPGTRLTVL.